This T cell receptor (beta chain) was documented in a study of T cell responses to AZD1222 COVID-19 vaccine. Study-wide results and caveats: The repertoires were collected only after the peak T cell response. Reports say nearly half of spike-specific TCRs go after unmutated variant regions.

Profiling relied on immunoSEQ multiplex PCR, and the TCRdb table lists in-frame clones only, not all of them. Of 85,000 to 90,000 clones detected, about 89% appear once; the ten largest clones hold approximately 5%. V lost 0 bases, J lost 4 bases, and 4 bases stayed unmatched. Germline V gene sequence: CDR1 SGHRS, CDR2 YFSETQ. The CDR3 consists of 15 residues. Concerning this clone itself: Its antigen remains unknown.

This chain uses TRBV5-1 with TRBJ1-2, with 9 bases matching TRBD1. The TCR sequence derives from an adult who received the AZD1222 COVID-19 vaccine. The sequencing here drew on peripheral blood, taken 28 days after the second AZD1222 dose. The CDR3 DNA sequence: TGCGCCAGCAGCTTGGTGGGACAGGGAATCTATGGCTACACCTTC. Translation: CASSLVGQGIYGYTF.